The rows below give T cell receptor beta chains drawn from one sample of a study of breast tumors, draining lymph nodes, adjacent tissues. TCRdb ran MiXCR on the multiplex PCR reads and lists one entry per CDR3 protein. In the table there are 100,000 to 150,000 distinct CDR3 sequences, approximately 20% of which are singletons. Sequencing used axillary lymph node tissue. These receptors originate from a female donor with breast cancer. Some clones in this sample may be carry-over from other donors' samples. Both conserved end residues are part of each CDR3. D genes are given only for firm matches. Size is stated for part of the rows, as once, few or many counts, or as a class when the clone is expanded.

d_call j_call clone_size v_call cdr3_nt cdr3_aa
- TRBJ2-7 many TRBV9 TGTGCCAGCAGCGTAGAGGCAGGGTTTCACGAGCAGTACTTC CASSVEAGFHEQYF
- TRBJ2-1 many TRBV20-1 TGCAGTGCTATTACTAGCCCGTGGTCCCATGAGCAGTTCTTC CSAITSPWSHEQFF
- TRBJ2-3 many TRBV24-1 TGTGCCACCAGTGATCGGACAGCTCAAGGCACAGATACGCAGTATTTT CATSDRTAQGTDTQYF
TRBD1 TRBJ1-4 many TRBV5-1 TGCGCCAGCAGCTTGGCCGCAGGGGGGGCTAATGAAAAACTGTTTTTT CASSLAAGGANEKLFF
TRBD2 TRBJ2-3 many TRBV7-2 TGTGCCAGCAGCTTACCTTACTCTAGCGGGAGGGGGGAGGATACGCAGTATTTT CASSLPYSSGRGEDTQYF
TRBD1 TRBJ1-5 few TRBV19 TGTGCCACTCTGGACAGGGAGGGAATTCAGCCCCAGCATTTT CATLDREGIQPQHF
TRBD1 TRBJ2-7 many TRBV27 TGTGCCAGCAGCTCCCGGACAGGGGGGCTCTACGAGCAGTACTTC CASSSRTGGLYEQYF
- TRBJ1-4 many TRBV5-1 TGCGCCAGCAGCTTTCAGGGGAATTCTAATGAAAAACTGTTTTTT CASSFQGNSNEKLFF
TRBD2 TRBJ2-7 many TRBV20-1 TGCAGTGCTAGATATGGCGGGAGGCTAACCTACGAGCAGTACTTC CSARYGGRLTYEQYF
- TRBJ2-5 many TRBV5-1 TGCGCCAGCAGCTTGGAACAAGAGACCCAGTACTTC CASSLEQETQYF
TRBD1 TRBJ2-1 many TRBV5-8 TGTGCCAGCAGCGTCCCGGGACAGGGGGCGGATGAGCAGTTCTTC CASSVPGQGADEQFF
- TRBJ1-1 - TRBV7-2 TGTGCCAGCAGCACCTCCAGGGGACTAGAAGCTTTCTTT CASSTSRGLEAFF
- TRBJ2-5 many TRBV14 TGTGCCAGCAGCCAAGAGACTTCGAGAATGGAGACCCAGTACTTC CASSQETSRMETQYF
- TRBJ1-2 many TRBV20-1 TGCAGTGCTAGAGGGAGAGGGGGCTACACCTTC CSARGRGGYTF
TRBD1 TRBJ2-3 many TRBV7-2 TGTGCCAGCAGCTTACTGGGCCGCCTCGGACAGGGGCTTACAGATACGCAGTATTTT CASSLLGRLGQGLTDTQYF
- TRBJ2-4 - TRBV18 TGTGCCAGCTCACCGGACAGTGGGATTCAGTACTTC CASSPDSGIQYF
TRBD2 TRBJ2-7 many TRBV5-1 TGCGCCAGCAGCTTGGCGGGACTAGCGGGAGCCGCCAATCCCTACGAGCAGTACTTC CASSLAGLAGAANPYEQYF
TRBD1 TRBJ2-7 many TRBV29-1 TGCAGCGTTCTGGACAGGGCACCTGTCTACGAGCAGTACTTC CSVLDRAPVYEQYF